The rows below give T cell receptor beta chains drawn from one sample of a study of HIV-infected patients and healthy controls. In TCRdb, the 5' RACE reads were re-called with MiXCR into one record per CDR3 protein. This table holds 18,000 or so distinct CDR3 sequences, roughly 9.1% found once. The sequenced material came from blood. These receptors were taken from an adult in good health. Both conserved end residues are trimmed from each CDR3. Fields, in order: J gene, D gene, V gene, CDR3 protein. D genes are given only for firm matches.

>TRBJ1-2|TRBD1|TRBV12-3/TRBV12-4
ASTPGTGYGYT
>TRBJ1-3|-|TRBV20-1
SAYRRGSGNTIY
>TRBJ2-7|-|TRBV4-2
ASSQGRGQYEQY
>TRBJ2-1|-|TRBV6-4
ASSESAGNYNEQF
>TRBJ1-1|-|TRBV20-1
SAKDSGGTEAF
>TRBJ2-1|-|TRBV7-9
ASSLGSGLAGNEQF
>TRBJ2-5|-|TRBV29-1
SVEDRQGGPWYQETQY
>TRBJ1-1|TRBD1|TRBV4-1
ASSQEGQGMGAEAF
>TRBJ1-4|-|TRBV30
AWSVQAGGEKLF
>TRBJ2-7|TRBD2|TRBV7-2
ASSLASGTTYEQY
>TRBJ2-1|TRBD1|TRBV10-3
AISEGGTGGKDEQF
>TRBJ2-7|-|TRBV7-2
ASSPDSILPQY
>TRBJ1-2|-|TRBV30
AWSAKGQGYT
>TRBJ1-2|-|TRBV5-1
ASSLGQARNYGYT
>TRBJ2-7|-|TRBV28
ASSLGAYEQY
>TRBJ2-7|-|TRBV11-2
ASSPVRGGGNEQY
>TRBJ2-1|-|TRBV20-1
SARGGNPYNEQF
>TRBJ2-1|-|TRBV10-3
AGSYREADEQF
>TRBJ2-7|TRBD2|TRBV5-6
ASSPSGSYEQY
>TRBJ2-1|TRBD2|TRBV6-5
ASSILSGGNEQF
>TRBJ2-7|-|TRBV11-2
ASSPPGPFLEQY
>TRBJ1-6|-|TRBV3-1
ASSPPARSPLH
>TRBJ2-5|-|TRBV9
ASSPRVYQETQY